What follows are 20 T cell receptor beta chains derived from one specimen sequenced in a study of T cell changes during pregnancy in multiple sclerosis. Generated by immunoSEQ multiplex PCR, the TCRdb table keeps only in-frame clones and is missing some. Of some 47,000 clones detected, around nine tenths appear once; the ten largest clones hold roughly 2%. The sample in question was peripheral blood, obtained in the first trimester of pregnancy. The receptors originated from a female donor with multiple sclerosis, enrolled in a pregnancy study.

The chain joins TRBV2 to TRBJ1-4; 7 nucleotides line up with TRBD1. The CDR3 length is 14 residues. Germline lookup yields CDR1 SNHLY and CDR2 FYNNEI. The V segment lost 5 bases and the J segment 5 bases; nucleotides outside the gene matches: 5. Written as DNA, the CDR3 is TGTGCCAGCAGTCGACCGGGACAGAATGAAAAACTGTTTTTT. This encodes CASSRPGQNEKLFF. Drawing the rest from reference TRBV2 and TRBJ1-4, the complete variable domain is EPEVTQTPSHQVTQMGQEVILRCVPISNHLYFYWYRQILGQKVEFLVSFYNNEISEKSEIFDDQFSVERPDGSNFTLKIRSTKLEDSAMYFCASSRPGQNEKLFFGSGTQLSVL.

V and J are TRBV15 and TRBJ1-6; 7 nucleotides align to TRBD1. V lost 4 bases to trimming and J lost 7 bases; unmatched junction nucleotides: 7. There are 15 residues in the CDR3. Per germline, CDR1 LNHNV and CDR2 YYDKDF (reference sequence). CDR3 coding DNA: TGTGCCACCAGCATCAACCCGGGACAGAATTCACCCCTCCACTTT. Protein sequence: CATSINPGQNSPLHF.

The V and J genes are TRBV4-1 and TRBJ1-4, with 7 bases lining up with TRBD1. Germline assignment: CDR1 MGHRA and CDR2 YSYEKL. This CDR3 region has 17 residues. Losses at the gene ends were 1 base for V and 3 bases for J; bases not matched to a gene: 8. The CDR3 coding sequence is TGCGCCAGCAGCCAAGTTAGTGGGGGGACAGCTAATGAAAAACTGTTTTTT. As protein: CASSQVSGGTANEKLFF.

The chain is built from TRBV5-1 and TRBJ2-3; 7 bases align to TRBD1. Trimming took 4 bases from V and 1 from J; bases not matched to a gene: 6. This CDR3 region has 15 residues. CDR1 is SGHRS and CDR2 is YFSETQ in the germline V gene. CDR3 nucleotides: TGCGCCAGCAGCCCAAGGACAGGCCGCACAGATACGCAGTATTTT. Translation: CASSPRTGRTDTQYF.

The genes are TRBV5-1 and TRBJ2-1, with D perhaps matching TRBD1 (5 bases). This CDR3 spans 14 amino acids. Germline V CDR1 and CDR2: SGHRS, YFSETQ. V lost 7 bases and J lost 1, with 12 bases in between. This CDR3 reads CASRPSGSYNEQFF. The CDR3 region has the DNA TGCGCCAGCCGGCCATCAGGGTCCTACAATGAGCAGTTCTTC.

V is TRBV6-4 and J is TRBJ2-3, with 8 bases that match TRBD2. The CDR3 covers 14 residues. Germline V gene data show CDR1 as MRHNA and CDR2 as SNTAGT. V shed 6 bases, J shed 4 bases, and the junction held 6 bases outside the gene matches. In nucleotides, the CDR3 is TGTGCCAGCAGCGGGGGGGCCGCGGCAGATACGCAGTATTTT. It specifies CASSGGAAADTQYF.

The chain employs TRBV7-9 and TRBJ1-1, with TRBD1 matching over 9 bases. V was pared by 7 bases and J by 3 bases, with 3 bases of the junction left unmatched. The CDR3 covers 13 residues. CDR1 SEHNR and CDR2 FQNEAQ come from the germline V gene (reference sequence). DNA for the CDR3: TGTGCCAGCATCCGGACAGGGGACACTGAAGCTTTCTTT. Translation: CASIRTGDTEAFF.

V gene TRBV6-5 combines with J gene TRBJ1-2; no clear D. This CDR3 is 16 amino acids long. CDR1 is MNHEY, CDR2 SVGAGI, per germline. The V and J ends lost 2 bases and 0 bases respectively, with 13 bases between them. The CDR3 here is CASSYQKDWANYGYTF. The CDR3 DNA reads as TGTGCCAGCAGTTACCAAAAAGACTGGGCTAACTATGGCTACACCTTC.

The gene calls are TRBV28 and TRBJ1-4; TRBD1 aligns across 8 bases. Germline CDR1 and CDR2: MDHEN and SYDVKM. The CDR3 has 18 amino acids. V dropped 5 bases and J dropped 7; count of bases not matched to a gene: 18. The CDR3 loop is CASSTDRESFLSGEKLFF. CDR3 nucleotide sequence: TGTGCCAGCAGTACGGACAGGGAGTCCTTCCTATCGGGTGAAAAACTGTTTTTT.

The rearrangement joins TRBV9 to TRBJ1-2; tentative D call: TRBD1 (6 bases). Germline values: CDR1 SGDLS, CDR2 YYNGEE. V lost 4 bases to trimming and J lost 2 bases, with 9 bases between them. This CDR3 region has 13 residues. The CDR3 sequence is CASSSGQNYGYTF. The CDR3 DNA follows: TGTGCCAGCAGCTCGGGACAAAACTATGGCTACACCTTC.

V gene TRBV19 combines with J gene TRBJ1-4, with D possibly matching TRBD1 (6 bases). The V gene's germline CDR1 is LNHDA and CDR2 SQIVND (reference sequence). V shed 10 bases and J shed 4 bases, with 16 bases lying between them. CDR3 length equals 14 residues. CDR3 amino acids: CATSSRTVNEKLFF. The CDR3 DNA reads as TGTGCCACCTCGTCGAGGACAGTTAATGAAAAACTGTTTTTT.

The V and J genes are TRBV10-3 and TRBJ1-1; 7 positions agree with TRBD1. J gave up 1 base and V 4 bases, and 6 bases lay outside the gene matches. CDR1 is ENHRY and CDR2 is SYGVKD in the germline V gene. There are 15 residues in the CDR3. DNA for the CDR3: TGTGCCATCAGTGCCCGGGACAGTGAGAACACTGAAGCTTTCTTT. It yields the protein CAISARDSENTEAFF.

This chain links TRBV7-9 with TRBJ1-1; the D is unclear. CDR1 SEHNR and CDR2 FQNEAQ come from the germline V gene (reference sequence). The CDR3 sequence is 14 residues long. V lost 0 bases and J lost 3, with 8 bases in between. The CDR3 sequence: CASSLALSDTEAFF. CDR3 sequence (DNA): TGTGCCAGCAGCTTAGCTCTTTCGGACACTGAAGCTTTCTTT. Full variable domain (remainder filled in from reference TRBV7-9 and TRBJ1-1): DTGVSQNPRHKITKRGQNVTFRCDPISEHNRLYWYRQTLGQGPEFLTYFQNEAQLEKSRLLSDRFSAERPKGSFSTLEIQRTEQGDSAMYLCASSLALSDTEAFFGQGTRLTVV.

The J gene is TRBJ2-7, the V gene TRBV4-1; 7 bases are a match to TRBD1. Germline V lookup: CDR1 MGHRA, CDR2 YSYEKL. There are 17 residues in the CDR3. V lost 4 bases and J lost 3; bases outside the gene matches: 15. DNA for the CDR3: TGCGCCAGCAGCCCTATAGAAAATCCCGGGACAGACTACGAGCAGTACTTC. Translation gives CASSPIENPGTDYEQYF.

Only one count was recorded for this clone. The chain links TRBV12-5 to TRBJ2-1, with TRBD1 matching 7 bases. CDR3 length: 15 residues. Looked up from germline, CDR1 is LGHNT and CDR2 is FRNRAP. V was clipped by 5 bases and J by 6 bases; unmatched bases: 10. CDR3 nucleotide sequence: TGTGCTAGTGGTATGACAGGGCCTCCGGGCAATGAGCAGTTCTTC. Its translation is CASGMTGPPGNEQFF.

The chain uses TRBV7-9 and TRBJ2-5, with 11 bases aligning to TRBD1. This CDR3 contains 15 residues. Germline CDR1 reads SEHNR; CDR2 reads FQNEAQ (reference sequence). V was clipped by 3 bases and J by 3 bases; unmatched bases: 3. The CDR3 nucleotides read TGTGCCAGCAGCTTTTGGACAGGGGGCGAAGAGACCCAGTACTTC. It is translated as CASSFWTGGEETQYF.

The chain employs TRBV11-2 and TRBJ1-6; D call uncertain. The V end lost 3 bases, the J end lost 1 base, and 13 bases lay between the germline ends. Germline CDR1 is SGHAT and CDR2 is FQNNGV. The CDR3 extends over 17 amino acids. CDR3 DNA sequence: TGTGCCAGCAGCTTTGTAGGGAGTGGGTCCTATAATTCACCCCTCCACTTT. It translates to CASSFVGSGSYNSPLHF. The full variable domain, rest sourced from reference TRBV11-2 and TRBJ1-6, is EAGVAQSPRYKIIEKRQSVAFWCNPISGHATLYWYQQILGQGPKLLIQFQNNGVVDDSQLPKDRFSAERLKGVDSTLKIQPAKLEDSAVYLCASSFVGSGSYNSPLHFGNGTRLTVT.

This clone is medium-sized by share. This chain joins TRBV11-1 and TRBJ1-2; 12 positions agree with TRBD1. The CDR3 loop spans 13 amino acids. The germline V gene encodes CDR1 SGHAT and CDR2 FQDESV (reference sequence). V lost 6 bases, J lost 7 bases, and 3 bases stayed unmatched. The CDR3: CASSWDRGLGYTF. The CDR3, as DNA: TGTGCCAGCAGTTGGGACAGGGGGCTTGGCTACACCTTC.

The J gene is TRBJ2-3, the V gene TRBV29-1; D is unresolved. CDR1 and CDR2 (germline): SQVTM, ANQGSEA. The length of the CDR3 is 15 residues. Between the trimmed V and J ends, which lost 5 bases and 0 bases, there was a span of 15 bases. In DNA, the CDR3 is TGCAGCGTTCTCGAAACGGTCGCTAGCACAGATACGCAGTATTTT. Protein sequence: CSVLETVASTDTQYF.

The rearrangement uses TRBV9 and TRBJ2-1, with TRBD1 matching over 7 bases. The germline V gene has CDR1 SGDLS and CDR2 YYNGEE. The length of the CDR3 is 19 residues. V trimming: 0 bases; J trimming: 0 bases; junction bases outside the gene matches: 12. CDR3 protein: CASSVEGRGQLSSYNEQFF. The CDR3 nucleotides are TGTGCCAGCAGCGTAGAGGGTCGGGGACAGCTGAGCTCCTACAATGAGCAGTTCTTC.